The source of this T cell receptor beta chain is a study of blood T cell repertoires in COVID-19. Study-wide context: The study drew acute and convalescent COVID-19 samples from the United States, Italy and Spain.

Libraries were prepared by immunoSEQ multiplex PCR; TCRdb keeps only in-frame clonotypes and omits some of them. The sample yields about 200,000 clones, approximately 85% seen once. J was trimmed by 6 bases and V by 6 bases; bases with no gene match: 7. CDR1 and CDR2 (germline): SGHTA, FQGNSA. This CDR3 region has 14 residues. Enrolment of Seattle patients took place during active infection, and they were followed longitudinally. The source is an older woman with COVID-19, enrolled during active disease. Sequences were obtained from peripheral blood. This chain joins TRBV7-2 and TRBJ1-2, with 10 bases aligning to TRBD1. The chain's CDR3 is CASRPGQGFNGYTF. DNA of the CDR3: TGTGCCAGCAGGCCGGGACAGGGGTTCAATGGCTACACCTTC.